Presented here are 21 T cell receptor beta chains from one specimen sequenced in a study of CD8 T cells in Susac syndrome. Random hexamers primed reverse transcription of about 0.5 to 1 ug RNA. TCRdb re-called the immunoSEQ multiplex PCR reads with MiXCR, one entry per CDR3 protein. The sample comprises about 120,000 distinct CDR3 sequences, less than 95% of which are singletons, and 0.095% to 0.1% rests with the top ten. Specimen: CD4+ T cells from PBMCs. These receptors came from a human donor in good health.

The V call is TRBV7-9, the J call TRBJ2-2; 7 bases match TRBD1. Per the germline V gene, CDR1 is SEHNR and CDR2 is FQNEAQ (reference sequence). This CDR3 spans 14 amino acids. V shed 5 bases, J shed 6 bases, and the junction held 6 bases outside the gene matches. The DNA of the CDR3 is TGTGCCAGCAGCGCAGGGGGTCCCGCCGGGGAGCTGTTTTTT. It codes for CASSAGGPAGELFF.

The chain employs TRBV27 and TRBJ1-1; perhaps TRBD1 as D (5 bases). Germline loops: CDR1 MNHEY, CDR2 SMNVEV (reference sequence). Trimming took off 6 bases at V and 1 base at J, with 21 bases between the two ends. The CDR3 runs to 17 residues. CDR3 sequence: CASSPLKTGPGNTEAFF. In DNA, the CDR3 is TGTGCCAGCAGCCCCCTGAAGACGGGGCCTGGGAACACTGAAGCTTTCTTT.

This clonotype appeared once. The V gene is TRBV7-3, the J gene TRBJ2-1, with TRBD2 matching over 13 bases. Germline V gene sequence: CDR1 SGHTA, CDR2 FQGTGA. The CDR3 runs 18 residues. Germline trimming cut 5 bases from V and 0 bases from J; bases unmatched to any gene: 7. DNA for the CDR3: TGTGCCAGCAGCCGCCCGACTAGCGGGGGGAGCTCCTACAATGAGCAGTTCTTC. Protein sequence: CASSRPTSGGSSYNEQFF.

This clonotype has a single count. CDR3: CASSSGGHSTDTQYF. The CDR3 DNA reads TGTGCCAGCAGTTCAGGGGGACATAGCACAGATACGCAGTATTTT. The chain is built from TRBV28 and TRBJ2-3, with 7 bases that match TRBD1. Germline V gives CDR1 MDHEN, CDR2 SYDVKM. The junction had 4 bases not matched to a gene; V was cut back by 4 bases and J by 0 bases. The CDR3 runs 15 residues.

This rearrangement joins TRBV5-1 to TRBJ1-1; the D is unclear. Trimming stripped 4 bases from V and 5 bases from J, with 15 bases between. The CDR3 covers 14 residues. Germline V gene lookup returns CDR1 SGHRS and CDR2 YFSETQ. CDR3 bases: TGCGCCAGCAGCGAGGCTACAGAAAATACTGAAGCTTTCTTT. Translated: CASSEATENTEAFF.

V and J are TRBV20-1 and TRBJ1-6, with a possible D match to TRBD1 (6 bases). There are 15 residues in the CDR3. Trimming left V 6 bases short and J 8 bases short, with 20 bases between. Germline V gene data show CDR1 as DFQATT and CDR2 as SNEGSKA (reference sequence). The CDR3 protein is CSAFSTGTTDSPLHF. DNA for the CDR3: TGCAGTGCCTTTTCGACCGGGACAACCGATTCACCCCTCCACTTT.

The chain has TRBV6-6 and TRBJ2-7, with 7 bases matching TRBD2. Per the germline V gene, CDR1 is MNHNY and CDR2 is SVGAGI (reference sequence). The CDR3 sequence is 14 residues long. V lost 6 bases, J lost 0 bases, and 5 bases stayed unmatched. The CDR3 DNA follows: TGTGCCAGCAGGTGGACTAGAAGCTCCTACGAGCAGTACTTC. Protein sequence: CASRWTRSSYEQYF.

This clonotype was counted once. The rearrangement joins TRBV7-9 to TRBJ1-1; 10 bases agree with TRBD1. V trimming: 2 bases; J trimming: 6 bases; junction bases outside the gene matches: 15. The CDR3 has 18 amino acids. Germline V gene data show CDR1 as SEHNR and CDR2 as FQNEAQ (reference sequence). Here the CDR3 DNA reads TGTGCCAGCAGCTTACCACAAAAGAGACAGGGGGCGAAGGCTGAAGCTTTCTTT. Protein sequence: CASSLPQKRQGAKAEAFF.

The genes are TRBV18 and TRBJ2-3; the D gene is possibly TRBD1 (5 bases). Germline V CDR1 and CDR2: KGHSH, LQKENI. Trimming pared 3 bases from V and 2 bases from J, leaving 15 bases between. This CDR3 contains 16 residues. The CDR3 protein is CASSPGANLHTDTQYF. DNA of the CDR3: TGTGCCAGCTCACCTGGGGCGAACCTACACACAGATACGCAGTATTTT.

The chain combines TRBV24-1 with TRBJ2-2; unclear D gene. Germline V gene lookup returns CDR1 KGHDR and CDR2 SFDVKD. V lost 5 bases to trimming and J lost 1 base, with 4 bases between them. The CDR3 has 13 amino acids. CDR3 region: CATSVLNTGELFF. The CDR3 DNA reads TGTGCCACCAGTGTTCTGAACACCGGGGAGCTGTTTTTT.

V gene TRBV4-3 combines with J gene TRBJ2-4; 10 nucleotides align to TRBD2. With V trimmed by 3 bases and J by 5 bases, 10 bases remained unmatched. CDR3 length equals 17 residues. Germline CDR1 LGHNA, CDR2 YSLEER. The CDR3 spells CASSQFSGTSDENIQYF. In DNA, the CDR3 is TGCGCCAGCAGCCAGTTCTCAGGGACTAGCGATGAAAACATTCAGTACTTC.

The chain recombines TRBV19 with TRBJ2-3, with a possible D match to TRBD1 (6 bases). The V and J ends lost 3 bases and 4 bases respectively, with 14 bases between them. CDR1 is LNHDA and CDR2 is SQIVND in the germline V gene (reference sequence). This CDR3 spans 15 amino acids. CDR3 nucleotides: TGTGCCAGTAGTATGGGTACAGGGTCTTCAGATACGCAGTATTTT. This encodes CASSMGTGSSDTQYF.

The rearrangement uses TRBV3-1 and TRBJ2-2, with 13 bases aligning to TRBD2. With 5 bases clipped from V and 6 bases from J, the junction kept 3 bases outside the gene matches. The CDR3 runs to 15 residues. Germline V CDR1 and CDR2: LGHDT, YNNKEL (reference sequence). For the CDR3, the DNA is TGTGCCAGCAGCAGGACTAGCGGGAGTTCCGGGGAGCTGTTTTTT. Translation: CASSRTSGSSGELFF.

The rearrangement links TRBV19 to TRBJ2-6; D may be TRBD1 (6 bases). V gave up 4 bases and J gave up 1 base, with 8 bases separating them. Germline values: CDR1 LNHDA, CDR2 SQIVND (reference sequence). The CDR3 covers 15 residues. The CDR3 bases are TGTGCCAGTAGTACCCAGGGGTCTGGGGCCAACGTCCTGACTTTC. Translating gives CASSTQGSGANVLTF.

This chain uses TRBV29-1 with TRBJ2-7; D is possibly TRBD1 or TRBD2 (5 bases each). Germline V lookup: CDR1 SQVTM, CDR2 ANQGSEA. The V end was cut by 2 bases, the J end by 2 bases, with 10 bases between. This CDR3 region has 13 residues. CDR3 nucleotides: TGCAGCGTTGAAACCGGGACCCCCTACGAGCAGTACTTC. Protein: CSVETGTPYEQYF.

The rearrangement links TRBV24-1 to TRBJ2-2; D tentatively reads TRBD1 or TRBD2 (5 bases each). V was shortened by 1 base and J by 0 bases, with 11 bases between the two germline ends. Germline CDR1 is KGHDR and CDR2 is SFDVKD. The CDR3 runs 17 residues. The CDR3 loop reads CATSDLPGRTNTGELFF. The CDR3 DNA follows: TGTGCCACCAGTGATTTACCGGGACGGACGAACACCGGGGAGCTGTTTTTT.

The V and J genes are TRBV4-1 and TRBJ2-2; TRBD2 is a possible D gene (5 bases). V gave up 2 bases and J gave up 6 bases, with 13 bases separating them. Germline V gives CDR1 MGHRA, CDR2 YSYEKL. The CDR3 covers 15 residues. The CDR3 DNA reads as TGCGCCAGCAGCCAACTACTAGAGTCCCCCGGGGAGCTGTTTTTT. This sequence encodes CASSQLLESPGELFF.

The chain has TRBV12-5 and TRBJ1-3; D is perhaps TRBD1 (5 bases). The CDR3 totals 15 residues. Germline CDR1 LGHNT, CDR2 FRNRAP. Trimming took 7 bases from V and 2 from J, leaving 15 bases between them. Here the CDR3 DNA reads TGTGCTAGTGCCCTCGGGGGGGAAACTGGAAACACCATATATTTT. Translated: CASALGGETGNTIYF.

This clonotype was observed a single time. V and J are TRBV2 and TRBJ2-1; TRBD1 matches 7 bases. Trimming removed 1 base from V and 8 bases from J; junction bases left unmatched: 11. Germline loops: CDR1 SNHLY, CDR2 FYNNEI. The CDR3 covers 16 residues. CDR3 sequence reads: CASSEEEQGFGDEQFF. CDR3 DNA sequence: TGTGCCAGCAGTGAAGAAGAACAGGGGTTTGGCGATGAGCAGTTCTTC.

This clonotype has a single count. The J gene is TRBJ1-5, the V gene TRBV5-1, with D tentatively TRBD1 (5 bases). The CDR3 runs to 15 residues. Looked up from germline, CDR1 is SGHRS and CDR2 is YFSETQ. V lost 0 bases and J 5 bases, leaving 12 bases between the germline ends. The CDR3 region has the DNA TGCGCCAGCAGCTTGGGAGGGCAGGGCCATCAGCCCCAGCATTTT. Translation: CASSLGGQGHQPQHF.

The chain joins TRBV30 to TRBJ1-5, with 8 positions matching TRBD1. The V gene's germline CDR1 is GTSNPN and CDR2 SVGIG (reference sequence). Trimming removed 3 bases from V and 6 bases from J; junction bases left unmatched: 10. The CDR3 contains 15 residues. The CDR3, as DNA: TGTGCCTGGAGCCCGAAGGACAGGGTTTTTCAGCCCCAGCATTTT. It translates to CAWSPKDRVFQPQHF.